The 10 T cell receptor beta chains below were found in one sample sequenced in a study of blood T cell repertoires in COVID-19. Using immunoSEQ multiplex PCR, the repertoire was profiled, and TCRdb retains in-frame clones only, with some absent. The profile shows nearly 350,000 clones, roughly 84% of them singletons. Sequencing input: PBMCs or T cells enriched from blood (not recorded which). These receptors all stem from a woman aged 25 to 45 who had recovered from COVID-19.

The chain carries TRBV19 and TRBJ1-3; tentatively, D is TRBD1 (5 bases). Germline CDR1 LNHDA, CDR2 SQIVND (reference sequence). Trimming pared 3 bases from V and 0 bases from J, leaving 18 bases between. The CDR3 has 18 residues. For the CDR3, the DNA is TGTGCCAGTAGTATTCCCCTCGGAGCGGGGGGCTCTGGAAACACCATATATTTT. Translation: CASSIPLGAGGSGNTIYF.

The genes are TRBV7-9 and TRBJ1-1; D gene unclear. Per the germline V gene, CDR1 is SEHNR and CDR2 is FQNEAQ (reference sequence). The V end lost 1 base, the J end lost 5 bases, and 11 bases lay between the germline ends. The CDR3 covers 14 residues. The CDR3 protein is CASSLVEGGTEAFF. CDR3 in DNA: TGTGCCAGCAGCTTAGTCGAGGGAGGAACTGAAGCTTTCTTT. Looking up the rest from reference TRBV7-9 and TRBJ1-1 gives the full variable domain: DTGVSQNPRHKITKRGQNVTFRCDPISEHNRLYWYRQTLGQGPEFLTYFQNEAQLEKSRLLSDRFSAERPKGSFSTLEIQRTEQGDSAMYLCASSLVEGGTEAFFGQGTRLTVV.

With regard to this clone: The sample contains more than one DNA sequence encoding this CDR3. J is TRBJ2-7 and V is TRBV19; the match to TRBD1 covers 10 bases. Trimming cost V 5 bases and J 3 bases; bases outside gene matches: 4. Looked up from germline, CDR1 is LNHDA and CDR2 is SQIVND (reference sequence). The CDR3 is 14 residues long. Here the CDR3 DNA reads TGTGCCAGTAGTCCTCGGGACAGGGGCTACGAGCAGTACTTC. Its protein is CASSPRDRGYEQYF.

This sequence joins TRBV6-5 and TRBJ1-1, with D possibly TRBD1 on 5 matching bases. This CDR3 is 12 amino acids long. With 4 bases removed from V and 7 bases from J, the gap between germline ends came to 10 bases. Per the germline V gene, CDR1 is MNHEY and CDR2 is SVGAGI. CDR3 coding DNA: TGTGCCAGCAGTTGGTTGGGGGGTGAAGCTTTCTTT. It yields the protein CASSWLGGEAFF.

The chain carries TRBV5-5 and TRBJ2-6; TRBD2 is a possible D gene (6 bases). CDR3 length: 15 residues. V was pared by 4 bases and J by 2 bases, with 10 bases between. Germline V lookup: CDR1 SGHKS, CDR2 YYEKEE (reference sequence). CDR3 sequence: CASSVEGTGANVLTF. The CDR3 coding sequence is TGTGCCAGCAGCGTGGAGGGGACTGGGGCCAACGTCCTGACTTTC.

This chain connects TRBV7-2 to TRBJ2-3; maybe TRBD2 (5 bases). The V end lost 7 bases, the J end lost 2 bases, and 16 bases lay between the germline ends. The CDR3 is 15 residues long. Looked up from germline, CDR1 is SGHTA and CDR2 is FQGNSA. The CDR3 region has the DNA TGTGCCAGCAAGGGTCGAGGGCGTAACACAGATACGCAGTATTTT. It translates to CASKGRGRNTDTQYF.

V is TRBV7-9 and J is TRBJ2-7, with TRBD2 as a possible D gene (5 bases). With 3 bases removed from V and 2 bases from J, the gap between germline ends came to 8 bases. The germline gives CDR1 SEHNR, CDR2 FQNEAQ (reference sequence). CDR3 length: 13 residues. This CDR3 reads CASSLGEAYEQYF. The CDR3, as DNA: TGTGCCAGCAGCTTGGGAGAAGCCTACGAGCAGTACTTC.

The V call is TRBV11-1, the J call TRBJ2-7, with 7 bases aligning to TRBD1. Germline V gene data show CDR1 as SGHAT and CDR2 as FQDESV (reference sequence). CDR3 size: 15 residues. V lost 3 bases, J lost 2 bases, and 7 bases stayed unmatched. The CDR3 here is CASSLVSGTAYEQYF. The CDR3, as DNA: TGTGCCAGCAGCTTGGTTTCCGGGACAGCCTACGAGCAGTACTTC.

This clone was seen a handful of times. The chain links TRBV12-5 to TRBJ1-5; 7 bases are a match to TRBD1. The CDR3 runs to 14 residues. CDR1 and CDR2 (germline): LGHNT, FRNRAP. Unmatched junction bases numbered 1, after V lost 4 bases and J lost 1 base. CDR3 nucleotide sequence: TGTGCTAGTGGTTCGACAGGGAGCAATCAGCCCCAGCATTTT. This translates into CASGSTGSNQPQHF.

The chain links TRBV3-1 (or the pseudogene TRBV3-2) to TRBJ1-6; no firm D call. The germline gives CDR1 LGHDT, CDR2 YNNKEL (reference sequence). V was clipped by 0 bases and J by 5 bases, with 8 bases between them. This CDR3 comprises 15 residues. The CDR3 DNA sequence: TGTGCCAGCAGCCAAGAAGACCGGGATAATTCACCCCTCCACTTT. This encodes CASSQEDRDNSPLHF.